The source of this T cell receptor (beta chain) is a study of PD-1 blockade in classical Hodgkin lymphoma. Overall study: Nivolumab dosing for patients was 3 mg/kg, administered intravenously every 2 weeks.

CDR1 is LNHDA and CDR2 is SQIVND in the germline V gene (reference sequence). The length of the CDR3 is 14 residues. V gave up 3 bases and J gave up 7 bases; unmatched junction bases: 6. As regards this clone: Its antigen is unidentified.

Every patient experienced relapse after autologous stem cell transplantation, and brentuximab vedotin exposure varied. Best responses were complete response, partial response or progressive disease. Sequenced by immunoSEQ multiplex PCR; TCRdb stores in-frame clones only, minus some. This sample carries about 43,000 clones, approximately 70% of them seen once, and the ten largest clones take around 2.8%. Study results and caveats: The study found complete responders had baseline diversity similar to newly diagnosed patients. Newly diagnosed patients had baseline TCR diversity that was reportedly lower than that of healthy donors.

This TCR was recovered from a human donor with classical Hodgkin lymphoma. The sample in question was peripheral blood mononuclear cells (PBMCs), obtained before the second cycle of nivolumab. The gene calls are TRBV19 and TRBJ2-1, with TRBD2 matching 7 bases. In DNA, the CDR3 is TGTGCCAGTAGTATCCGACTAGCCGGTAATGAGCAGTTCTTC. It encodes CASSIRLAGNEQFF. The full variable domain, in which reference TRBV19 and TRBJ2-1 provide the parts outside the CDR3, is DGGITQSPKYLFRKEGQNVTLSCEQNLNHDAMYWYRQDPGQGLRLIYYSQIVNDFQKGDIAEGYSVSREKKESFPLTVTSAQKNPTAFYLCASSIRLAGNEQFFGPGTRLTVL.